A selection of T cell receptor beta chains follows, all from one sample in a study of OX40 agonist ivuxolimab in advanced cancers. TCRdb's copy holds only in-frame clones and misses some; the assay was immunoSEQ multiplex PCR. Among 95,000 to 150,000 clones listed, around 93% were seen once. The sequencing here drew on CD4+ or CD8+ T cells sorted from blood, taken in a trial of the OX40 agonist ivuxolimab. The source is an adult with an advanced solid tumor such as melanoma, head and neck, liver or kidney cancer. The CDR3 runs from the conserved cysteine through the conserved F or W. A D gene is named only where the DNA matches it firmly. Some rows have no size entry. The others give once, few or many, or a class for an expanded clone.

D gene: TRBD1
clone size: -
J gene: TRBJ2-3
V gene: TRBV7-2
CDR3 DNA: TGTGCCAGCAGCTTACGAACCAGTGACAGGGGATCAAATACGCAGTATTTT
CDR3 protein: CASSLRTSDRGSNTQYF

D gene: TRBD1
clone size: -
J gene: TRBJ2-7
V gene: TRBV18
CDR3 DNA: TGTGCCAGCTCACCAAGAGGGACAGGGCTTTACGAGCAGTACTTC
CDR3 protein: CASSPRGTGLYEQYF

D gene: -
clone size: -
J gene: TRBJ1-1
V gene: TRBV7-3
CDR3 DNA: TGTGCCAGCAGCTTAACGCCGCAGATTAACACTGAAGCTTTCTTT
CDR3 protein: CASSLTPQINTEAFF

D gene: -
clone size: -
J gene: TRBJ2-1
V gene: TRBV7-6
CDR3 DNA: TGTGCCAGCAGCCGGGGGACTTCTGTTTCCTACAATGAGCAGTTCTTC
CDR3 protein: CASSRGTSVSYNEQFF

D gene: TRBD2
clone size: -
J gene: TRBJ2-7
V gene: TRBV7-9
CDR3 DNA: TGTGCCAGCAGCACCGGACTAGCGGGGCCCCCCTACGAGCAGTACTTC
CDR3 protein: CASSTGLAGPPYEQYF

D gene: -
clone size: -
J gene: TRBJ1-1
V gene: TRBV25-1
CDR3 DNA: TGTGCCAATCCCGAGGGGGTGTACACTGAAGCTTTCTTT
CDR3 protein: CANPEGVYTEAFF

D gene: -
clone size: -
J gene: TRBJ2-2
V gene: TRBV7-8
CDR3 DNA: TGTGCCAGCAGCCCAAACCGGGGTATCGGGGAGCTGTTTTTT
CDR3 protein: CASSPNRGIGELFF

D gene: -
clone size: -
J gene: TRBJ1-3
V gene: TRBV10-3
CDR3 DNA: TGTGCCATCAGTGAGAGTGGTGGGCGAAACACCATATATTTT
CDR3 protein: CAISESGGRNTIYF

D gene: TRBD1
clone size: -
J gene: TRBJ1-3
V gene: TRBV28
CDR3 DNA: TGTGCCAGCAGTTGGCGGACAGGGGGTACGGGAAACACCATATATTTT
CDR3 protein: CASSWRTGGTGNTIYF

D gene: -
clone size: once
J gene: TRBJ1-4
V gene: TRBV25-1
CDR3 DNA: TGTGCCAGCAGTTGGACAGCCAGTGAAAAACTGTTTTTT
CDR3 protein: CASSWTASEKLFF

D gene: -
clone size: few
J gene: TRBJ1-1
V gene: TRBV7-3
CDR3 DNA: TGTGCCAGCAGCTCGGACGGTTTGAACACTGAAGCTTTCTTT
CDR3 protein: CASSSDGLNTEAFF

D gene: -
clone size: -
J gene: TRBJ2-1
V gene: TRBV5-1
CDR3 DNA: TGCGCCAGTTATATAGCCGCCGGGTCCTACAATGAGCAGTTCTTC
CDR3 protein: CASYIAAGSYNEQFF

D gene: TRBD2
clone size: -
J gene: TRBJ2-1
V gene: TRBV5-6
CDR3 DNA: TGTGCCAGCAGCTTCCCTAGCGGGGGGCACAATGAGCAGTTCTTC
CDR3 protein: CASSFPSGGHNEQFF

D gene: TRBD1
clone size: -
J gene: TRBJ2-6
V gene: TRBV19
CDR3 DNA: TGTGCCAGTAGTTGGCCCCGCGACAGGGTTAACTCTGGGGCCAACGTCCTGACTTTC
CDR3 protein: CASSWPRDRVNSGANVLTF